One sample yielded the 15 T cell receptor beta chains listed below, sequenced in a study of T cells in Graves' hyperthyroidism and ophthalmopathy. Template material for amplifying TCR beta CDR3 regions consisted of RNA transcripts. Researchers ran a first-round RT-PCR on the TCR CDR3 using the HTBI primer set. TCRdb re-called the multiplex PCR reads with MiXCR, one entry per CDR3 protein. The sample records 450,000 to 650,000 distinct CDR3 sequences, around 21% being singletons. Sequencing was done on a sample of blood. The receptors derive from a young man with Graves' hyperthyroidism.

The gene calls are TRBV5-1 and TRBJ2-7; 7 bases align to TRBD2. The CDR3 consists of 15 residues. The ends lost 4 bases at V and 3 bases at J; junction bases unmatched: 10. The germline V gene encodes CDR1 SGHRS and CDR2 YFSETQ. DNA for the CDR3: TGCGCCAGCAGCCACCCCGGACTAGAGGTCTACGAGCAGTACTTC. Encoded protein: CASSHPGLEVYEQYF.

This clonotype was counted a few times. This chain joins TRBV2 and TRBJ1-2; TRBD1 aligns across 7 bases. The CDR3 sequence is 14 residues long. Trimming took 7 bases from V and 8 from J; bases not matched to a gene: 13. In germline, CDR1 is SNHLY, CDR2 FYNNEI. This chain's CDR3 is CASTPLGGAEGYTF. DNA for the CDR3: TGTGCCAGCACTCCCCTAGGGGGCGCGGAAGGCTACACCTTC.

This clonotype was counted many times. The chain joins TRBV6-5 to TRBJ2-5; 9 nucleotides match TRBD1. The CDR3 sequence is 15 residues long. Germline V lookup: CDR1 MNHEY, CDR2 SVGAGI. Trimming at V came to 6 bases and at J to 5 bases, leaving 10 bases not matched to a gene. The CDR3: CASSSWGQGAETQYF. Here the CDR3 DNA reads TGTGCCAGCAGCTCCTGGGGACAGGGAGCGGAGACCCAGTACTTC.

V gene TRBV4-1 combines with J gene TRBJ2-7, with D possibly being TRBD1 or TRBD2 (5 bases each). The germline V gene has CDR1 MGHRA and CDR2 YSYEKL. The CDR3 is 16 residues long. V gave up 3 bases and J gave up 2 bases, with 17 bases separating them. CDR3: CASSQGESGVTYEQYF. For the CDR3, the DNA is TGCGCCAGCAGCCAGGGGGAGTCGGGCGTAACCTACGAGCAGTACTTC.

This clonotype was recorded a few times. V usage is TRBV6-1 and J usage is TRBJ2-7; 9 bases are a match to TRBD1. From germline, CDR1 is MNHNS and CDR2 SASEGT. This CDR3 is 15 amino acids long. J lost 3 bases, V lost 2 bases, and 5 bases had no gene match. CDR3 region: CASSEIGTGYYEQYF. The CDR3 DNA follows: TGTGCCAGCAGTGAAATTGGGACAGGGTACTACGAGCAGTACTTC.

This clonotype came up many times. CDR3 sequence: CASSLGAAGGETQYF. CDR3 sequence (DNA): TGTGCCAGCAGCTTAGGGGCGGCGGGAGGAGAGACCCAGTACTTC. V usage is TRBV11-2 and J usage is TRBJ2-5, with 8 bases identical to TRBD2. The germline CDR1 and CDR2 sequences are SGHAT and FQNNGV. The CDR3 is made up of 15 amino acids. Trimming cost V 1 base and J 4 bases; bases outside gene matches: 5.

The chain couples TRBV18 to TRBJ2-7; either TRBD1 or TRBD2 may fit D (5 bases each). Germline CDR1 and CDR2: KGHSH and LQKENI. V lost 4 bases, J lost 3 bases, and 22 bases lay in between. This CDR3 spans 17 amino acids. DNA of the CDR3: TGTGCCAGCTCACACTGGGGACCTCAGGACCCTGACTACGAGCAGTACGTC. Its protein is CASSHWGPQDPDYEQYV.

The sample holds many counts of this clonotype. V gene TRBV7-9 combines with J gene TRBJ2-5, with D maybe TRBD1 (6 bases). Per the germline V gene, CDR1 is SEHNR and CDR2 is FQNEAQ (reference sequence). The V gene lost 2 bases and the J gene lost 0 bases, with 25 bases spanning the gap. This CDR3 contains 20 residues. CDR3 in amino acids: CASSLTTPDSLTEYQETQYF. CDR3 DNA: TGTGCCAGCAGCTTAACCACACCGGACAGTCTCACTGAGTACCAAGAGACCCAGTACTTC.

This clonotype has more than one count but fewer than ten. The chain recombines TRBV7-2 with TRBJ2-2; a weak D match, TRBD1 (6 bases). Germline CDR1 reads SGHTA; CDR2 reads FQGNSA. V dropped 2 bases and J dropped 7 bases, with 14 bases sitting between them. This CDR3 is 15 amino acids long. CDR3 coding DNA: TGTGCCAGCAGCTTAATACAGGGAGCCGGCGGGGAGCTGTTTTTT. Its translation is CASSLIQGAGGELFF.

This clonotype has a count of ten or more. The rearrangement joins TRBV6-5 to TRBJ1-2; D possibly corresponds to TRBD1 (6 bases). CDR3 length equals 13 residues. Looked up from germline, CDR1 is MNHEY and CDR2 is SVGAGI. V was pared by 3 bases and J by 4 bases, with 9 bases between. CDR3 coding DNA: TGTGCCAGCAGTTATGGGGGCGGCTATGGCTACACCTTC. It is translated as CASSYGGGYGYTF.

This clonotype was found many times. The chain uses TRBV7-2 and TRBJ1-5, with 9 bases matching TRBD1. The V and J ends lost 0 bases and 2 bases, in that order; junction bases with no gene match: 5. The germline gives CDR1 SGHTA, CDR2 FQGNSA. The CDR3 is 17 amino acids. The CDR3 region is CASSLARQGVGNQPQHF. The CDR3 DNA reads as TGTGCCAGCAGCTTAGCTAGACAGGGGGTCGGCAATCAGCCCCAGCATTTT.

V and J are TRBV24-1 and TRBJ2-5; D perhaps matches TRBD2 (5 bases). Trimming stripped 3 bases from V and 7 bases from J, with 8 bases between. This CDR3 has 12 amino acids. CDR1 is KGHDR, CDR2 SFDVKD, per germline. In nucleotides, the CDR3 is TGTGCCACCAGTGATGACGCGGGGACCCAGTACTTC. Translating it yields CATSDDAGTQYF.

This clonotype was seen many times. The V call is TRBV20-1, the J call TRBJ1-5; 8 bases agree with TRBD1. After removal of 6 bases from V and 6 bases from J, the junction contained 13 bases not matched to a gene. Germline values: CDR1 DFQATT, CDR2 SNEGSKA (reference sequence). The CDR3 is 15 amino acids. This chain's CDR3 is CSAWDRMGGSQPQHF. CDR3 in DNA: TGCAGTGCCTGGGACAGGATGGGGGGAAGTCAGCCCCAGCATTTT.

This clonotype was picked up many times. The gene calls are TRBV6-5 and TRBJ2-5, with 12 bases fitting TRBD1. Germline CDR1 is MNHEY and CDR2 is SVGAGI. The trim removed 0 bases at V and 1 base at J, leaving 9 bases unmatched. The CDR3 runs to 19 residues. The CDR3 here is CASSYSGTGTGGPQETQYF. As DNA, the CDR3 is TGTGCCAGCAGTTACTCGGGGACCGGGACAGGGGGCCCCCAAGAGACCCAGTACTTC.

This rearrangement joins TRBV28 to TRBJ2-7; D unclear. The germline V gene encodes CDR1 MDHEN and CDR2 SYDVKM. The CDR3 has 14 residues. V gave up 2 bases and J gave up 5 bases, with 13 bases separating them. CDR3 loop: CASSLLAYGDEQYF. The DNA for the CDR3 is TGTGCCAGCAGTTTACTGGCCTATGGGGACGAGCAGTACTTC.